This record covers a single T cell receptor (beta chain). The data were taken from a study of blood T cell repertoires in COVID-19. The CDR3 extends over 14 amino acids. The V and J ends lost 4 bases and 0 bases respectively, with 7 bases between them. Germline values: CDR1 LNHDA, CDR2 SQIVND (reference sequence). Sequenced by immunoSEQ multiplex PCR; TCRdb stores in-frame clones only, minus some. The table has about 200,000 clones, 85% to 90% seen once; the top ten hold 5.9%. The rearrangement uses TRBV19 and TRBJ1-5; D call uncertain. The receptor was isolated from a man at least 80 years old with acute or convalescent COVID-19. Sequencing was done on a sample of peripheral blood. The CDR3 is CASSKINSNQPQHF. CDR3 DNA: TGTGCCAGTAGTAAAATAAATAGCAATCAGCCCCAGCATTTT.